Included here is one T cell receptor (beta chain) sequence, with context. The antigen it recognizes is unknown. Base quality data are lacking; no much larger clone is found one base away. This entry is derived from a study of CD8 T cells in Susac syndrome (dated by TCRdb to about 2019). About the full investigation: Among the sequenced Susac syndrome patients, 5 or 6 had clinically active disease and under 10 were in clinical remission. At blood withdrawal, Susac syndrome patients were either therapy-naive, taking corticosteroids (in some cases with IVIg as well), or taking IVIg alone. Whether CD8+ T cell activation and differentiation in Susac syndrome was antigen driven was tested using repertoire sequencing. The full study reports these points: No clonal expansion was detected in the CD4+ T cell repertoire of Susac syndrome patients. The number of individuals in the TCR sequencing and HLA analysis was recognized as being relatively small.

RNA was extracted using the RNeasy kit, and about 0.45 to 1 ug of the RNA was reverse transcribed with random hexamers. TCR beta CDR3 regions were amplified with the immunoSEQ multiplex PCR assay covering 54 Vbeta and 13 Jbeta segments. PCR amplification bias was corrected using a synthetic template baseline for primer optimization and computational correction. As for the original processing: Reads were annotated to V, D and J genes per IMGT and analyzed with immunoSEQ Analyzer, keeping only productive sequences. To calculate clonality, Shannon entropy was normalized by log2 of the number of productive unique sequences and then subtracted from one. For each patient and control, public and private clones were evaluated within the 100 most prevalent clones. Susac-specific clones were defined as absent from healthy and MS cohorts, 1052 published viral clones and other ImmuneACCESS disease sequences. The public reads were reprocessed in TCRdb via fastp at Q25 and MiXCR, keeping in-frame beta chains. Each entry is one CDR3 protein sequence, shown with its most common DNA and genes. The V and J calls, along with clone size, are taken from TCRdb and not from the paper's own processing. The sample includes tens of thousands of distinct CDR3 sequences, with 93% observed a single time. The ten largest clones take up around 0.15% of the sample.

Between the V and J ends, shortened by 3 bases and 3 bases respectively, the junction contains 9 bases. The cysteine opens and the phenylalanine closes a CDR3 of 14 amino acids. Of all the DNA, just the CDR3 is kept, 42 bases in frame from base 1. High-throughput TCR beta sequencing profiled peripheral blood CD8+ and CD4+ T cells from healthy donors, Susac syndrome patients and multiple sclerosis patients. The Susac syndrome patients fulfilled recently defined diagnostic criteria for definite or probable disease. Bulk CD8+ and CD4+ T cells were purified by magnetic negative isolation, whereas CD8+ TEMRA cells were enriched by FACS. Blood was drawn into EDTA tubes, processed within 24 hours, and PBMCs were isolated by density gradient centrifugation. PBMCs intended for TCR sequencing were cryopreserved in liquid nitrogen and thawed later in a water bath at 37 degrees C. The sorted or isolated CD4+, CD8+ and CD8+ TEMRA cells reached a purity of at least 90%.

This sequence originates from a human donor with Susac syndrome. Material: CD4+ T cells from PBMCs. The V and J segments used are TRBV12-3 or TRBV12-4 and TRBJ1-5; the D segment could be TRBD1, given 6 matching bases. The sequenced DNA: TGTGCCAGCAGTTTCGGGGACACCAATCAGCCCCAGCATTTT. This yields the protein CASSFGDTNQPQHF.